This TCR beta chain was identified during a study of blood T cell repertoires in COVID-19 (dated by TCRdb to about 2020). The study in broad terms: Collaborator samples came from the United States, Italy and Spain and covered acute and convalescent phases of COVID-19. Sample metadata almost always included a de-identified subject ID, COVID-19 status, age in years and sex. Where HLA class I and class II types were available, the types were taken from metadata supplied by the sample provider, not from assay-based typing. Subjects who had been exposed to COVID-19, were actively infected with it, or had recovered from it provided the deeply sampled blood TCRbeta repertoires that made up the dataset. The samples were drawn from two sources: the first 160 participants of the ongoing ImmuneRACE study, and 1,000 to 1,500 subjects contributed by 6 global collaborators. A freely available public database, intended as a resource for researchers studying the immune response to SARS-CoV-2, is where the repertoires were released. The material from the prospective study consisted of cDNA or gDNA derived from T cells, B-cell-depleted T cells, or PBMCs.

In the prospective study, participants were roughly 18 to 100 years old, resided in approximately 25 geographic areas of the United States, and were enrolled through a virtual design. In the prospective study, participants were assigned to cohorts based on the clinical history participants reported in a screening survey and a study questionnaire. Exposed participants had been in contact with someone with a PCR-confirmed or clinician-diagnosed COVID-19 case within 2 weeks of study entry. In the prospective study, whole blood, serum and a nasopharyngeal or oropharyngeal swab were collected from each participant by mobile phlebotomists. Participants in the prospective study had the option to provide additional blood draws and questionnaires over a roughly two-month period. Before DNA extraction, prospective study blood samples were shipped either frozen or at room temperature. Results the study describes overall, beyond this receptor: Clinical and demographic metadata were provided uncurated, with the amount varying by source and participant.

This clone has more than one count but fewer than ten. Its antigen specificity is not known. No base quality values were provided; no much bigger clone lies one nucleotide off. The trim is 2 bases for V and 0 bases for J, with a gap of 10 bases between the germline ends. Its CDR3 holds 15 amino acids, cysteine through phenylalanine. The kept DNA is CDR3 alone, 45 bases in frame from the first base. CDR1 is given as SGDLS and CDR2 as YYNGEE, both from the germline V gene. TCRbeta CDR3 regions were amplified from genomic DNA using the immunoSEQ Assay, a bias-controlled multiplex PCR. Per the original workflow: Within the assay, amplification of reference gene primers was used to estimate how many nucleated cells each sample contained. To quantify the absolute abundance of each unique TCRbeta CDR3 rearrangement, sequence reads were collapsed and filtered. For each sample, productive Simpson clonality was calculated as the square root of Simpson's diversity index over productive rearrangements. TCRdb carries this immuneACCESS record with in-frame sequences only. Its versions omit some clonotypes, under half of them owing to an unresolved V gene in the studies checked, with the rest unexplained. The V and J calls and clone size come from that table; D and trimming were worked out from the DNA. The sample includes 150,000 or so clones, with around 84% observed a single time. In total, the top ten clones hold more than 4.5% of the sample.

The TCR was taken from a woman aged 50 to 65 who had been exposed to COVID-19. The V and J genes are TRBV9 and TRBJ2-3; the D gene remains uncertain. Source material: PBMCs or T cells enriched from blood (not recorded which). The CDR3 reads CASSVAGASTDTQYF. The base sequence is TGTGCCAGCAGCGTTGCAGGTGCTAGCACAGATACGCAGTATTTT.